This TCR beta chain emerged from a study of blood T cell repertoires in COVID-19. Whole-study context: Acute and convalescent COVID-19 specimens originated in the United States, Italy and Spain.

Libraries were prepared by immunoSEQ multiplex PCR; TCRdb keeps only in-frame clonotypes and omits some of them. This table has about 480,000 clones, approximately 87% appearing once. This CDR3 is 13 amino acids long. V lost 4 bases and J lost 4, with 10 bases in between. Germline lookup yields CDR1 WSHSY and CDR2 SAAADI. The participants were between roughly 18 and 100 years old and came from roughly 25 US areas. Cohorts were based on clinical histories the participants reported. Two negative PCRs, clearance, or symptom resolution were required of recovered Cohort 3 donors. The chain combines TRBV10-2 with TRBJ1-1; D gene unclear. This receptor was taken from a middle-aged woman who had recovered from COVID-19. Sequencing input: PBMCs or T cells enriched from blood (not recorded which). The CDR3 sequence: CASSAEGSTEAFF. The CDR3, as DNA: TGCGCCAGCAGTGCGGAGGGATCCACTGAAGCTTTCTTT.